The clone carrying this T cell receptor beta chain was counted only a few times. Only in-frame clones appear in the TCRdb table, and some are missing; sequencing was by immunoSEQ multiplex PCR. Of around 84,000 clones in the sample, around 85% were seen once. The sample originates from a study of OX40 agonist ivuxolimab in advanced cancers. Overall study: Of the patients, three showed partial responses, one with hepatocellular carcinoma and two with cutaneous melanoma.

Enrollment shut out patients with autoimmune disease history or systemic immunosuppression. Looked up from germline, CDR1 is SGHVS and CDR2 is FNYEAQ. The CDR3 consists of 15 residues. Trimming cost V 5 bases and J 4 bases, with 17 bases left between them. V is TRBV7-6 and J is TRBJ1-2; D might be TRBD1 (5 bases). Sample: CD4+ or CD8+ T cells sorted from blood, taken in a trial of the OX40 agonist ivuxolimab. The TCR comes from an adult with an advanced solid tumor such as melanoma, head and neck, liver or kidney cancer. CDR3 nucleotide sequence: TGTGCCAGCAGCCCCGGGGGGAGTACCGGCTATGGCTACACCTTC. It codes for CASSPGGSTGYGYTF.